The entry below describes one T cell receptor (beta chain). The data originate from a study of siplizumab effects on memory and regulatory T cells. Produced via immunoSEQ multiplex PCR; TCRdb's table is partial and in-frame only. Of 100,000 or so clones in the sample, roughly 94% are singletons; the top ten hold about 1.2%. The CDR3 consists of 16 residues. Germline values: CDR1 MNHEY, CDR2 SVGAGI. V lost 0 bases and J 5 bases, leaving 15 bases between the germline ends. Sequencing was performed on non-Treg CD4+ T cells sorted from blood. The V and J genes are TRBV6-5 and TRBJ2-3, with D maybe TRBD2 (5 bases). This receptor was identified in a human donor in good health. Here the CDR3 reads CASSYSAPELGDTQYF. CDR3 bases: TGTGCCAGCAGTTACTCAGCTCCCGAACTAGGAGATACGCAGTATTTT.